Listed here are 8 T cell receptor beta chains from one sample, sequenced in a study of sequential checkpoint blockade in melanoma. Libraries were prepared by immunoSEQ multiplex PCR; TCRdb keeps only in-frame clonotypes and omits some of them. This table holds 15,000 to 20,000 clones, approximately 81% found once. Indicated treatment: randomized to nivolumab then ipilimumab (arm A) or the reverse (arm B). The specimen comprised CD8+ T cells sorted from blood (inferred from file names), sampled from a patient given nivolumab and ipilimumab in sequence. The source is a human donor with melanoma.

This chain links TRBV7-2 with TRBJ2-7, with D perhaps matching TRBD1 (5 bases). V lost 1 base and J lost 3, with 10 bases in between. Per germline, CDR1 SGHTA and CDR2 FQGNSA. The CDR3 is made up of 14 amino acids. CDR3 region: CASSLDPTDYEQYF. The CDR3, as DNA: TGTGCCAGCAGCTTAGACCCGACAGACTACGAGCAGTACTTC.

The CDR3 loop reads CAITPTGTGGEGGYTF. In nucleotides, the CDR3 is TGTGCCATCACCCCCACCGGGACAGGGGGCGAAGGTGGCTACACCTTC. The chain links TRBV10-3 to TRBJ1-2; 12 nucleotides agree with TRBD1. The ends lost 7 bases at V and 7 bases at J; junction bases unmatched: 13. This CDR3 has 16 amino acids. The germline V gene encodes CDR1 ENHRY and CDR2 SYGVKD.

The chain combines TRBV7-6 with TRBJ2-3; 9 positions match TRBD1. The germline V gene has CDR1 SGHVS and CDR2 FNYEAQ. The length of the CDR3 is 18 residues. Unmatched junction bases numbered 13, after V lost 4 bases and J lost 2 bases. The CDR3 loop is CASSYNRPGQGFTDTQYF. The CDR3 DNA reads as TGTGCCAGCAGCTACAACCGCCCCGGACAGGGGTTCACAGATACGCAGTATTTT.

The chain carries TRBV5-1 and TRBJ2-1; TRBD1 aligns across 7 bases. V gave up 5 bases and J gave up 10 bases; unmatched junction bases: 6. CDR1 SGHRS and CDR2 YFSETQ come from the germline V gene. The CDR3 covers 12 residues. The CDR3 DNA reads TGCGCCAGCAGTTTAGTACAGGGGGAGCAGTTCTTC. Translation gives CASSLVQGEQFF.

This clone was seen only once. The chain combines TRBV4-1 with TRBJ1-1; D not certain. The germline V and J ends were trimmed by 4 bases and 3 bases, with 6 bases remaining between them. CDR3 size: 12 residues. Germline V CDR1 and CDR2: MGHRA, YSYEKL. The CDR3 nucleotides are TGCGCCAGCAGCCTAGTAGACACTGAAGCTTTCTTT. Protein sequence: CASSLVDTEAFF.

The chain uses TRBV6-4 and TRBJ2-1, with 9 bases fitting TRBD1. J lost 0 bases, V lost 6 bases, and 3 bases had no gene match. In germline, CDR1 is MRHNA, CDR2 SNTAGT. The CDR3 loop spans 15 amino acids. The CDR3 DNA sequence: TGTGCCAGCAGCCCGGGACAGGGCTCCTACAATGAGCAGTTCTTC. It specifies CASSPGQGSYNEQFF.

The CDR3 nucleotides are TGTGCCTGGAGGGTGGGAGGACCTTTACGAACTAGCACAGATACGCAGTATTTT. Translated: CAWRVGGPLRTSTDTQYF. The chain employs TRBV30 and TRBJ2-3, with TRBD2 as a possible D gene (6 bases). In germline, CDR1 is GTSNPN, CDR2 SVGIG (reference sequence). V gave up 3 bases and J gave up 0 bases, with 22 bases separating them. CDR3 length equals 18 residues.

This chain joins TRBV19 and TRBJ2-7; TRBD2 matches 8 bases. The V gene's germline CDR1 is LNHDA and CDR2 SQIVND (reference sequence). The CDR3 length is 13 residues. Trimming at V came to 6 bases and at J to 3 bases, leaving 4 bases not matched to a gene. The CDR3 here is CASRTGTSYEQYF. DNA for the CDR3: TGTGCCAGTAGAACCGGGACTAGCTACGAGCAGTACTTC.